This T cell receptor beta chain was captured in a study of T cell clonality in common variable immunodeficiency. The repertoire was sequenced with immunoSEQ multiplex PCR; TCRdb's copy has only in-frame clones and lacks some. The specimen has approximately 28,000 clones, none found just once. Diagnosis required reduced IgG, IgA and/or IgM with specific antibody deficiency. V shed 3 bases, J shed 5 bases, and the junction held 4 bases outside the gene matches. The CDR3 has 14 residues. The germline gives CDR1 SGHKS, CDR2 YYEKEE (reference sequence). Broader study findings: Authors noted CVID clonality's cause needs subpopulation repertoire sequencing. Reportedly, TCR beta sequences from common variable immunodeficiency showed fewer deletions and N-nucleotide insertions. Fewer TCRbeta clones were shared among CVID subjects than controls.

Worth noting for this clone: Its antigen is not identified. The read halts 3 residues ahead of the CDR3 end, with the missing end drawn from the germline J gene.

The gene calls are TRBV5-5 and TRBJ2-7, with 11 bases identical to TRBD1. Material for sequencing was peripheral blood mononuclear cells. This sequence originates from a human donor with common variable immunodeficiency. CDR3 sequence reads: CASSWDRGEDEQYF. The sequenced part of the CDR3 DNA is TGTGCCAGCAGCTGGGACAGGGGGGAGGACGAG.